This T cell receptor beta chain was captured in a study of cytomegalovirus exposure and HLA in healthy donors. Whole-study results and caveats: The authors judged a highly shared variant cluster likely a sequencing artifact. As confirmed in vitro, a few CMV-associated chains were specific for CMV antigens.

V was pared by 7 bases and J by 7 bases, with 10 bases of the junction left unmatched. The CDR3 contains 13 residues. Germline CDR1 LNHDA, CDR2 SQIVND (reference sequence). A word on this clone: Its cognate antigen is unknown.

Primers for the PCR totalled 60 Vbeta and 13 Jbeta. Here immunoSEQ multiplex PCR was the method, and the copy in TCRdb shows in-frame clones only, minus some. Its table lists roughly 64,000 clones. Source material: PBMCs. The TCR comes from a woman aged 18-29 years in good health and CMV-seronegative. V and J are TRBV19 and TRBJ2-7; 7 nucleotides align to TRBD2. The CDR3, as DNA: TGTGCCAGTATGTCGGGGGGTGTAGGGGAGCAGTACTTC. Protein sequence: CASMSGGVGEQYF.